The TCR beta chain described here comes from a study of blood T cell repertoires in COVID-19. About the research overall: Acute and convalescent COVID-19 samples came from the United States, Italy and Spain. The analysed material was cDNA or gDNA that came from T cells, B-cell-depleted T cells, or PBMCs.

Self-reported history from a screening survey and questionnaire set each donor's cohort. Deletions cut 8 bases from V and 3 bases from J, with 17 bases between. The germline gives CDR1 MNHEY, CDR2 SMNVEV (reference sequence). This CDR3 contains 14 residues. Only in-frame clones appear in the TCRdb table, and some are missing; sequencing was by immunoSEQ multiplex PCR. The sample shows 110,000 to 150,000 clones, 78% of them seen only once. The sequence derives from a woman aged 45-59 years who had recovered from COVID-19. The specimen sequenced was PBMCs or T cells enriched from blood (not recorded which). This chain links TRBV27 with TRBJ2-7; a weak D match, TRBD1 (5 bases). The CDR3 coding sequence is TGTGCCAGCGCTAGGGGCGGTCCAAACTACGAGCAGTACTTC. Amino acid sequence: CASARGGPNYEQYF.